These 11 T cell receptor beta chains were all obtained from the same sample, sequenced in a study of human T cells and chemical hapten exposure (dated by TCRdb to about 2021). The time point label corresponds to: patch test 1, 2 weeks after DPC sensitization. This specimen's treatment or condition label, per the study, means: therapeutic diphenylcyclopropenone sensitization with weekly scalp DPC. Total RNA was extracted from unfractionated whole blood that had been collected in Tempus Blood RNA tubes. The library was generated by RACE. The listed sequencing device is NextSeq 500. TCRdb ran its own pipeline on the public reads, namely fastp trimming at Q25 and MiXCR clone calling, and kept in-frame beta chains. Each CDR3 protein gets just one entry, which takes the most common genes and DNA from the rows behind it. A total of approximately 34,000 distinct CDR3 sequences appear in this sample, over 5.5% of them only once. The top ten clones comprise roughly 9% of the sample.

Source: whole blood, taken in connection with sensitization to the hapten diphenylcyclopropenone (DPC). The receptor source for this set is a woman under 40 with alopecia areata. Some clones in this sample may be carry-over from other donors' samples.

This clonotype has only a few counts. This chain links TRBV11-2 with TRBJ1-6; tentatively, D is TRBD1 (5 bases). V lost 5 bases and J lost 6, with 17 bases in between. The germline V gene encodes CDR1 SGHAT and CDR2 FQNNGV. CDR3 size: 16 residues. Written as DNA, the CDR3 is TGTGCCAGCAGCCCACGCGCAGGGTCGTCTAATTCACCCCTCCACTTT. It codes for CASSPRAGSSNSPLHF.

V and J are TRBV2 and TRBJ1-2; D gene unclear. This CDR3 region has 14 residues. Trimming removed 6 bases from V and 5 bases from J, with 16 bases in between. Germline CDR1 and CDR2: SNHLY and FYNNEI. The CDR3 DNA reads as TGTGCCAGCAGGAAGGGCCAAACGGATTATGGCTACACCTTC. Translating gives CASRKGQTDYGYTF.

The chain couples TRBV12-3 or TRBV12-4 to TRBJ1-2; weak D call: TRBD1 (5 bases). The CDR3 runs to 14 residues. Between the trimmed V and J ends, which lost 4 bases and 5 bases, there was a span of 14 bases. The DNA for the CDR3 is TGTGCCAGCAGTTCAGGGCTATCTGTTTATGGCTACACCTTC. Amino acids: CASSSGLSVYGYTF.

This clonotype was detected many times. The rearrangement links TRBV20-1 to TRBJ1-3; D not resolved. The CDR3 extends over 15 amino acids. Germline lookup yields CDR1 DFQATT and CDR2 SNEGSKA (reference sequence). Deletions cut 0 bases from V and 2 bases from J, with 11 bases between. The CDR3 DNA reads TGCAGTGCTAGAGATCGGAGTGGGACTGGAAACACCATATATTTT. It is translated as CSARDRSGTGNTIYF.

This clonotype has only a few counts. The chain recombines TRBV6-6 with TRBJ1-2, with 7 bases fitting TRBD1. V shed 1 base, J shed 0 bases, and the junction held 2 bases outside the gene matches. In germline, CDR1 is MNHNY, CDR2 SVGAGI (reference sequence). CDR3 length: 15 residues. CDR3 sequence (DNA): TGTGCCAGCAGTTACTTACAGGGGCCTAACTATGGCTACACCTTC. This sequence encodes CASSYLQGPNYGYTF.

The chain carries TRBV7-9 and TRBJ2-3; 7 positions agree with TRBD2. Germline loops: CDR1 SEHNR, CDR2 FQNEAQ (reference sequence). The CDR3 runs 13 residues. V trimming: 7 bases; J trimming: 6 bases; junction bases outside the gene matches: 7. CDR3 sequence reads: CASKERGPDTQYF. The DNA for the CDR3 is TGTGCCAGCAAAGAGCGGGGTCCCGATACGCAGTATTTT. The full variable domain, in which reference TRBV7-9 and TRBJ2-3 provide the parts outside the CDR3, is DTGVSQNPRHKITKRGQNVTFRCDPISEHNRLYWYRQTLGQGPEFLTYFQNEAQLEKSRLLSDRFSAERPKGSFSTLEIQRTEQGDSAMYLCASKERGPDTQYFGPGTRLTVL.

This clonotype came up many times. The gene calls are TRBV28 and TRBJ1-5; 10 nucleotides match TRBD1. The germline CDR1 and CDR2 sequences are MDHEN and SYDVKM. J lost 6 bases, V lost 4 bases, and 3 bases had no gene match. The CDR3 runs 14 residues. The CDR3 here is CASSWTGGSQPQHF. For the CDR3, the DNA is TGTGCCAGCAGTTGGACAGGGGGTAGTCAGCCCCAGCATTTT.

This clonotype has just a few counts. The chain links TRBV2 to TRBJ2-1; no firm D call. Trimming stripped 7 bases from V and 3 bases from J, with 7 bases between. This CDR3 has 12 residues. The germline V gene has CDR1 SNHLY and CDR2 FYNNEI. The CDR3 coding sequence is TGTGCCAGCACCGGAGACTACAATGAGCAGTTCTTC. Encoded protein: CASTGDYNEQFF.

This clonotype was seen a few times. The V call is TRBV25-1, the J call TRBJ2-3; no clear D gene. This CDR3 comprises 14 residues. Germline-derived CDR1 and CDR2 are MGHDK and SYGVNS. V dropped 10 bases and J dropped 0 bases, with 14 bases sitting between them. Written as DNA, the CDR3 is TGTGCCATCTCGGGCCCGATAAGCACAGATACGCAGTATTTT. This sequence encodes CAISGPISTDTQYF. The full variable domain, rest sourced from reference TRBV25-1 and TRBJ2-3, is EADIYQTPRYLVIGTGKKITLECSQTMGHDKMYWYQQDPGMELHLIHYSYGVNSTEKGDLSSESTVSRIRTEHFPLTLESARPSHTSQYLCAISGPISTDTQYFGPGTRLTVL.

V gene TRBV4-1 combines with J gene TRBJ2-5; D may be TRBD2 (6 bases). Per the germline V gene, CDR1 is MGHRA and CDR2 is YSYEKL. Trimming took off 3 bases at V and 5 bases at J, with 10 bases between the two ends. The length of the CDR3 is 13 residues. The CDR3 region has the DNA TGCGCCAGCAGCCAGGGGACTGTGGAGACCCAGTACTTC. Translated: CASSQGTVETQYF.

V usage is TRBV19 and J usage is TRBJ2-6, with D perhaps matching TRBD2 (6 bases). Trimming cost V 4 bases and J 2 bases, with 12 bases left between them. The length of the CDR3 is 16 residues. Looked up from germline, CDR1 is LNHDA and CDR2 is SQIVND (reference sequence). This CDR3 reads CASSNRRVPGANVLTF. The DNA for the CDR3 is TGTGCCAGTAGTAATCGGAGGGTACCTGGGGCCAACGTCCTGACTTTC.